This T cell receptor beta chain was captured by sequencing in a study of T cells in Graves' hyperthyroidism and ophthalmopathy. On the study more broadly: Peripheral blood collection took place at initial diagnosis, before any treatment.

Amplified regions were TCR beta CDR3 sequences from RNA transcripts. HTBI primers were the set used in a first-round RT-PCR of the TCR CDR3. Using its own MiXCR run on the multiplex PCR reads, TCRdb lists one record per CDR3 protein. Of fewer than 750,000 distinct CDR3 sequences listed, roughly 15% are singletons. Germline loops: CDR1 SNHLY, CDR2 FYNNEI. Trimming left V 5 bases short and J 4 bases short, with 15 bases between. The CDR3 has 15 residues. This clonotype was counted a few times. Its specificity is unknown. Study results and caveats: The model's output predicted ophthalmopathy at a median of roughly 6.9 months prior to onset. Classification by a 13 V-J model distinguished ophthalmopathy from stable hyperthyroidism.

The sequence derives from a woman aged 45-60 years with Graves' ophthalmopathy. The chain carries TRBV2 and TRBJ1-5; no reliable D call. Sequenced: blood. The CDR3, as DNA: TGTGCCAGCAGTCACTATACGCCCGGGAATCAGCCCCAGCATTTT. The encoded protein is CASSHYTPGNQPQHF.